The T cell receptor (beta chain) described here comes from a study of T-cell memory formation after mild COVID-19 listed by TCRdb under 2021. Study-wide context: Most TCR sequence clusters were specific to one of the two donors. Two young, previously healthy adult volunteers, one female and one male, were included in the cohort. T-cell clones expanding and contracting after mild COVID-19 in two donors were tracked by longitudinal TCRalpha and TCRbeta repertoire sequencing. What the work shows at the level of the full study, not this receptor alone: SARS-CoV-2 specificity was not confirmed for the second-wave clones peaking on day 37. Some responding clones were detected in pre-infection memory, which suggested that pre-existing cross-reactive memory T cells had joined the SARS-CoV-2 response. Clones contracting from day 15 to 85 had balanced CD4/CD8 phenotypes, while a second wave expanding from day 15 to 37 was biased towards CD4+. The study covered only a couple of mild cases, and larger cohorts including severe cases with pre-infection samples were considered necessary. Contracting CD4+ clones were located mainly in the CM and EM memory subsets, whereas CD8+ clones were found to be enriched in EMRA.

As to this clonotype: It has no known antigen specificity. There are no base qualities to consult, and no much larger clone falls within one base.

PBMCs were isolated by Ficoll-Paque density gradient centrifugation. The instrument was an Illumina NovaSeq 6000. cDNA libraries for TCRalpha and TCRbeta were prepared by 5'RACE using constant-segment primers, with sample barcodes and unique molecular identifiers added. Trizol reagent was used to extract RNA from every sample. Amplification of the libraries took two PCR steps, and the second step added a second sample barcode plus Illumina TruSeq adapters. Sequencing of the libraries was done on an Illumina NovaSeq, producing 2 x 150 bp paired-end reads. Turning to the authors' computational methods: Reads were demultiplexed and collapsed into UMI-guided consensus sequences with migec v1.2.7. Using mixcr v2.1.11, the UMI consensuses were aligned to TRA and TRB V and J templates and assembled into clonotypes. Clonotypes were classified as expanded or contracted when called significant by both edgeR and NoisET, with noise models trained on biological replicates. For edgeR calls, the thresholds were a false discovery rate-adjusted p below 0.01 and a log2 fold-change of 1. As an exploratory analysis of dynamics, max-normalized trajectories of the 1000 most abundant clonotypes were examined by PCA with hierarchical clustering. Each responding clone was given a CD4 or CD8 phenotype based on the CD4+ and CD8+ repertoires, which had been sequenced separately. TCRdb redid the processing of the public reads, applying fastp at Q25 and MiXCR, and retained in-frame beta chains. Every CDR3 protein is listed once, alongside the most common genes and DNA of its rows. These V and J calls derive from TCRdb rather than the authors' analysis. Recorded for this sample are over 250,000 distinct CDR3 sequences; 15% of them occurred a single time. The top ten constitute 22% of the sample.

The CDR3 holds 15 amino acids from the cysteine to the phenylalanine. Kept here is only the CDR3 DNA, which spans 45 bases and is read in frame from base 1. After removal of 3 bases from V and 1 base from J, the junction retains 1 base not matched to a gene. According to the germline V gene, CDR1 reads MGHDK and CDR2 reads SYGVNS. The sequence came from a man aged 18 to 30 who had mild COVID-19 (a few samples of this study predate the infection). The sample titles of this study are shuffled in the database, so cell type and time point are left out; the donor was told from shared clones. The rearranged chain carries TRBV25-1 and TRBJ2-1, with 9 middle bases fitting TRBD2. Input material: PBMCs or a T cell subset sorted from them (not recorded which). The nucleotide sequence reads as follows: TGTGCCAGCAGTGATAGCGGGGGTTCCTACAATGAGCAGTTCTTC. Its translation is CASSDSGGSYNEQFF.